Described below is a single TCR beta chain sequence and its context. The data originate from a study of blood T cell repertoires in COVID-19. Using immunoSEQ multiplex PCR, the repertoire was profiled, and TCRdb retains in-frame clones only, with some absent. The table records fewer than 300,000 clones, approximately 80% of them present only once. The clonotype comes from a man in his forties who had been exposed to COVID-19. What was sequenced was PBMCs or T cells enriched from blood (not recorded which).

The CDR3 is CASSLARGTGTDTQYF. CDR3 DNA sequence: TGTGCCAGCAGCTTGGCTCGCGGGACAGGCACAGATACGCAGTATTTT. The chain combines TRBV5-4 with TRBJ2-3; a possible D gene is TRBD1 (7 bases). V was pared by 0 bases and J by 1 base, with 12 bases between. The germline V gene encodes CDR1 SGHNT and CDR2 YYREEE (reference sequence). The CDR3 consists of 16 residues.